The following is a T cell receptor beta chain sequence with its context. The data derive from a study of blood T cell repertoires in COVID-19. As handled by the study authors: Reference gene primer amplification in the assay estimated nucleated cell counts. Assay: immunoSEQ multiplex PCR; the TCRdb copy retains only in-frame clones and omits some. Clone size and V and J calls were adopted from that table, with D and trimming inferred from the DNA. The sample consists of tens of thousands of clones, around 80% of them appearing once. Germline V CDR1 and CDR2: DFQATT, SNEGSKA (reference sequence). The CDR3 consists of 11 residues. The ends were cut back, 5 bases at V and 4 bases at J, with 9 bases in the middle.

The gene calls are TRBV20-1 and TRBJ2-7, with a tentative D call TRBD1 (5 bases). The clonotype originates from a human donor in a cohort sampled during active COVID-19. Specimen: peripheral blood. The CDR3 is CSAFDSYEQYF. CDR3 DNA: TGCAGTGCTTTCGACAGTTACGAGCAGTACTTC.